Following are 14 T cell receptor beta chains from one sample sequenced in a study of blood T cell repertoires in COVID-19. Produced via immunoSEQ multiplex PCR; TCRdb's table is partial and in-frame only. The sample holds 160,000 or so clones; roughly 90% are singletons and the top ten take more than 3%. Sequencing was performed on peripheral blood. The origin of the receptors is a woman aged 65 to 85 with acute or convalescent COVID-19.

As DNA, the CDR3 is TGTGCCAGCAGCTCCCCTATCTACAATGAGCAGTTCTTC. This gives the protein CASSSPIYNEQFF. The gene calls are TRBV5-6 and TRBJ2-1; D gene ambiguous. The ends were cut back, 3 bases at V and 3 bases at J, with 7 bases in the middle. The CDR3 contains 13 residues. From germline, CDR1 is SGHDT and CDR2 YYEEEE.

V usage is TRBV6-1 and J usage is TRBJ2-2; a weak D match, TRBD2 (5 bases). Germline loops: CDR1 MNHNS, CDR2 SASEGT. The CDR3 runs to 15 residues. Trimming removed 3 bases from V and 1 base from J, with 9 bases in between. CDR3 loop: CASSEARGNTGELFF. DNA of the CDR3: TGTGCCAGCAGTGAGGCCCGGGGGAACACCGGGGAGCTGTTTTTT.

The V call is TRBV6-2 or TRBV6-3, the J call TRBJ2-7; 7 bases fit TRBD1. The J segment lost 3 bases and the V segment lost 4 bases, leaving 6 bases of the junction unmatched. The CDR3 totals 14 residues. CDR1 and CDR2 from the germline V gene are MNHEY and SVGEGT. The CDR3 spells CASSSHDRVYEQYF. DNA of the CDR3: TGTGCCAGCAGTTCCCACGACAGGGTCTACGAGCAGTACTTC.

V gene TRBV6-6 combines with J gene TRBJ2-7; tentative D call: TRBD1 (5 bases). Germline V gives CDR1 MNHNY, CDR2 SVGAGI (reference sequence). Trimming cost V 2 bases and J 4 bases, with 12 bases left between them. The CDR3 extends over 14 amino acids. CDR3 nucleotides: TGTGCCAGCAGTTACCCGCCAGGGATTTACGAGCAGTACTTC. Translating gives CASSYPPGIYEQYF.

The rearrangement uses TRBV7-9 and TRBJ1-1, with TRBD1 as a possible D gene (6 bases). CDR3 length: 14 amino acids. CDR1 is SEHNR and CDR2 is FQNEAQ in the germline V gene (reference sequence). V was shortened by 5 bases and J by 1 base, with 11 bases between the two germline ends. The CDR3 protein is CASSAQGPNTEAFF. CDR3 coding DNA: TGTGCCAGCAGCGCTCAGGGGCCGAACACTGAAGCTTTCTTT. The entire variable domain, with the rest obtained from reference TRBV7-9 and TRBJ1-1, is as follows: DTGVSQNPRHKITKRGQNVTFRCDPISEHNRLYWYRQTLGQGPEFLTYFQNEAQLEKSRLLSDRFSAERPKGSFSTLEIQRTEQGDSAMYLCASSAQGPNTEAFFGQGTRLTVV.

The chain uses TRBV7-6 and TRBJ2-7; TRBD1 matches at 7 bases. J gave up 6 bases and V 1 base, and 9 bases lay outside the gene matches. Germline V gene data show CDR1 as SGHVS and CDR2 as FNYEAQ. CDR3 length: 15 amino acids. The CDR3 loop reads CASSLVTGVDSEQYF. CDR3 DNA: TGTGCCAGCAGCTTAGTCACAGGGGTCGATAGCGAGCAGTACTTC.

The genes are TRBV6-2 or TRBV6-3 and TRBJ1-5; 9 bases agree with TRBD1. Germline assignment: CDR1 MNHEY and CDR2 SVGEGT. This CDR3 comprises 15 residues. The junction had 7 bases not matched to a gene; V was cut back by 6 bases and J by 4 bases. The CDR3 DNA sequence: TGTGCCAGCAGCCTTCCGGGACAGGGTAATCAGCCCCAGCATTTT. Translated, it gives CASSLPGQGNQPQHF.

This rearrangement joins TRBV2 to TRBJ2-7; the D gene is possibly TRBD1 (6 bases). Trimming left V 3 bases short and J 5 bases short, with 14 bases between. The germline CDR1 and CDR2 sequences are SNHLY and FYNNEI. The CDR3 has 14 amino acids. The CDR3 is CASSDLLQGHEQYF. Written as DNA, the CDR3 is TGTGCCAGCAGTGATCTTCTCCAGGGGCACGAGCAGTACTTC.

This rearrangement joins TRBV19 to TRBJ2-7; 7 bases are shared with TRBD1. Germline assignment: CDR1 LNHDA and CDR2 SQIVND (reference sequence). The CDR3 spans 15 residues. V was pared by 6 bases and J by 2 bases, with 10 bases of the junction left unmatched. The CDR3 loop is CASRKEGQTAYEQYF. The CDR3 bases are TGTGCCAGTAGAAAAGAGGGACAGACGGCCTACGAGCAGTACTTC.

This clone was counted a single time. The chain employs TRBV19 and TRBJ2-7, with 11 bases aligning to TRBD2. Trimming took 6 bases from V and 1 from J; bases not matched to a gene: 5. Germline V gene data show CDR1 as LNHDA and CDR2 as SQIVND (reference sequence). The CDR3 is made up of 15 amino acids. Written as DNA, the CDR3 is TGTGCCAGTAGGAAACTAGCGGGAGATTCCTACGAGCAGTACTTC. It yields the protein CASRKLAGDSYEQYF.

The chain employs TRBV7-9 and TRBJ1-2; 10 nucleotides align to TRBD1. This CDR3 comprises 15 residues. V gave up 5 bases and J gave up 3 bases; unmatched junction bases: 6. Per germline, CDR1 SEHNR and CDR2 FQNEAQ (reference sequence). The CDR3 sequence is CASSARDRGYYGYTF. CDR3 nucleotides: TGTGCCAGCAGCGCCAGGGACAGGGGTTACTATGGCTACACCTTC.

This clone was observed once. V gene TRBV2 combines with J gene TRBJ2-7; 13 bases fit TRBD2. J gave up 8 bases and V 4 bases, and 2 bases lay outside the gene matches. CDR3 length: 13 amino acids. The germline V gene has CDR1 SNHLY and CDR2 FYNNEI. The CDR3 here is CASSGGTSGKQYF. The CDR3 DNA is TGTGCCAGCAGTGGGGGGACTAGCGGGAAGCAGTACTTC.

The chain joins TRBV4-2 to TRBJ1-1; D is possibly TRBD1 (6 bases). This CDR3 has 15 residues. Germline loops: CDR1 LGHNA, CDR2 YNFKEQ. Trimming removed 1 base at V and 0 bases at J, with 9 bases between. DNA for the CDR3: TGTGCCAGCAGCCAAGGAGGGGGGGTGAACACTGAAGCTTTCTTT. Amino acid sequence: CASSQGGGVNTEAFF.

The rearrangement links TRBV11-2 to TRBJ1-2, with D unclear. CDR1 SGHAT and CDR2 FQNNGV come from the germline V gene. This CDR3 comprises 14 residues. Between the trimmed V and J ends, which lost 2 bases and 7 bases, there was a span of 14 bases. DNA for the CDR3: TGTGCCAGCAGCTTAATTGTTGAGGGCGGTGGCTACACCTTC. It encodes CASSLIVEGGGYTF.